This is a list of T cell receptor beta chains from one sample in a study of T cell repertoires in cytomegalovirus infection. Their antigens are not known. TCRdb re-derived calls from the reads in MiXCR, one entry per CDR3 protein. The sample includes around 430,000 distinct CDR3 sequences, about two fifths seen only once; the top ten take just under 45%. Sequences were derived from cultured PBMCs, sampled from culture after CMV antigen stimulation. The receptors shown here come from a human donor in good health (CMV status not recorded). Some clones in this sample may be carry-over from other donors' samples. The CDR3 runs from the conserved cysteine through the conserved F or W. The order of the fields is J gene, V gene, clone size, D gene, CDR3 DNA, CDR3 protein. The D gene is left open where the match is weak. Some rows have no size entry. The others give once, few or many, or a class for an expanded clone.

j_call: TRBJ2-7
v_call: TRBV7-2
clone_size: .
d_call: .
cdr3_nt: TGTGCCAGCAGCTTAGGGGGGCAACCCCTCGCGGAGCAGTACTTC
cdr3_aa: CASSLGGQPLAEQYF

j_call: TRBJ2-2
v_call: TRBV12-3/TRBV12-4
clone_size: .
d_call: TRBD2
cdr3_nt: TGTGCCAGCAGTTTATATAGCGGGAGTAGCAACACCGGGGAGCTGTTTTTT
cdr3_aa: CASSLYSGSSNTGELFF

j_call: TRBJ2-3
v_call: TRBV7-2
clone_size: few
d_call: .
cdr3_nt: TGTGCCAGCAGCACGGGACTCGCGGGCGATACGCAGTATTTT
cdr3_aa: CASSTGLAGDTQYF

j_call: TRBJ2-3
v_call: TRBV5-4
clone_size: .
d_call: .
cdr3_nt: TGTGCCAGCAGCCCCTCTCTGGGCACAGATACGCAGTATTTT
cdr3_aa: CASSPSLGTDTQYF

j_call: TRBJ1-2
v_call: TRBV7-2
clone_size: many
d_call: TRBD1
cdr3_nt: TGTGCCAGCAGCTCGGGACAGAACTATGGCTACACCTTC
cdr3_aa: CASSSGQNYGYTF

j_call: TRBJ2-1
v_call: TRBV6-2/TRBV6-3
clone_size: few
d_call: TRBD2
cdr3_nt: TGTGCCAGCAGTTACTTTCGGGGGGGCCATCTGGATGAGCAGTTCTTC
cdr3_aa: CASSYFRGGHLDEQFF

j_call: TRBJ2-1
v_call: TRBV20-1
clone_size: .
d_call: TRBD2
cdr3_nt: TGCAGTGCTAGCCCCCTATCGCGGGGGGCAAATGAGCAGTTCTTC
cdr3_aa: CSASPLSRGANEQFF

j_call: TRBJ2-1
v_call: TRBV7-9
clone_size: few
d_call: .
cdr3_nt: TGTGCCAGCAGCTTAGGCCCAACCCGTAGGGGAGGCAATGAGCAGTTCTTC
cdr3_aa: CASSLGPTRRGGNEQFF

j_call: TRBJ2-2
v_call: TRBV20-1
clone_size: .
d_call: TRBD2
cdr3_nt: TGCAGTGCTAGACAAGGACTAGCGGGAGTCGGGGCTAACACCGGGGAGCTGTTTTTT
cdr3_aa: CSARQGLAGVGANTGELFF

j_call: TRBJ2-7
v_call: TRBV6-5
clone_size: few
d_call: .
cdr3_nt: TGTGCCAGCAGTTATATAGCAGGTTCATACGAGCAGTACTTC
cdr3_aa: CASSYIAGSYEQYF

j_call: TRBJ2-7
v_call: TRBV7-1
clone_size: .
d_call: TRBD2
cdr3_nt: TGTGCCAGCAGTCTAGTCGTAACTAGCGGGACCTACGAGCAGTACTTC
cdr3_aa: CASSLVVTSGTYEQYF

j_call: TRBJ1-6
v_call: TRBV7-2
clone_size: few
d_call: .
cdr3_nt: TGTGCCAGTAAGGGGGGCTCCTATAATTCACCCCTCCACTTT
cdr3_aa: CASKGGSYNSPLHF